This TCR beta chain was sequenced during a study of early T cells in non-severe SARS-CoV-2 infection. Study background: Chains were not paired, and sequencing was done on bulk RNA from unsorted whole blood.

Study-level findings and limits: There was a bias toward anti-spike CD8 responses in VDJdb matching, which missed private and CD4 specificities.

This clonotype was seen repeatedly, ten times or more. Antigen unknown. The TCR library protocol attached unique molecular identifiers to the individual cDNA molecules. From the 5' RACE reads, TCRdb called clonotypes with MiXCR, one entry per CDR3 protein. The sample holds 75,000 or so distinct CDR3 sequences, 14% seen once. CDR1 is SNHLY and CDR2 is FYNNEI in the germline V gene. Trimming removed 10 bases at V and 5 bases at J, with 11 bases between. The CDR3 extends over 11 amino acids. The receptor comes from an adult who was a healthcare worker with PCR-confirmed SARS-CoV-2 infection or an uninfected control (not recorded which). This rearrangement joins TRBV2 to TRBJ1-1, with a possible D match to TRBD1 (6 bases). The sample comprised whole blood. The DNA for the CDR3 is TGTGCCAACCGAAGGGGGACTGAAGCTTTCTTT. As protein: CANRRGTEAFF.